This T cell receptor (beta chain) derives from a study of cytomegalovirus exposure and HLA in healthy donors. Overall study results and limits: Clusters of TCRs from the first cohort tended to co-occur in the approximately 120 validation repertoires (as a later analysis found). Cytomegalovirus status was reportedly diagnosed by the classifier with high specificity and sensitivity. Researchers catalogued approximately 170 TCR beta chains as cytomegalovirus-associated.

The ends were cut back, 6 bases at V and 4 bases at J, with 16 bases in the middle. Germline V gene lookup returns CDR1 MNHNS and CDR2 SASEGT. The CDR3 has 15 residues. In its sample, this clone was seen a few times. Its antigen is not identified. This table comes from immunoSEQ multiplex PCR, and its TCRdb copy is limited to in-frame clones, with some not included. Counted here are approximately 300,000 clones, 87% occurring once; the ten biggest clones make up more than 0.9%. The chain couples TRBV6-1 to TRBJ1-5; D perhaps matches TRBD1 (5 bases). Sequenced input: PBMCs. The TCR sequence derives from a woman aged 25 to 39 in good health and CMV-seropositive. The CDR3 sequence is CASSLYHQGNQPQHF. The DNA of the CDR3 is TGTGCCAGCAGCCTATACCATCAGGGTAATCAGCCCCAGCATTTT.